This T cell receptor (beta chain) was retrieved from a study of Graves' ophthalmopathy and Graves' hyperthyroidism. Findings and caveats of the study: Blood also held most thyroid clonotypes expanded above 0.001 frequency.

Ophthalmopathy donors were characterized by moderate-to-severe activity, CAS of at least 3, NOSPECS of at least 4, and duration under 3 months. Each diagnosis was determined on the basis of clinical symptoms, serum thyroxine, TRAb, thyroid ultrasound and orbital computed tomography. What supplied the PBMCs was 10 ml of fresh peripheral blood. As concerns this clonotype: Its target is not known. One end of the junction is discordant with germline, which a read error may explain.

Germline V gene data show CDR1 as SEHNR and CDR2 as FQNEAQ (reference sequence). The CDR3 extends over 14 amino acids. CDR3 regions of TCR beta were amplified from RNA transcripts. The first round was an RT-PCR with HTBI primers, and the second round was a multiplex PCR. TCRdb analysed the multiplex PCR reads with MiXCR anew, one entry per CDR3 protein. The sample lists 650,000 to 900,000 distinct CDR3 sequences; 40% were seen once. This chain joins TRBV7-9 and TRBJ2-7; D is uncertain. Sequenced sample: peripheral blood. This sequence originates from an adult man with Graves' ophthalmopathy. The CDR3 nucleotides are TGTGCCAGCAGCTTAGAAGGGAAACCCTACGAGCGGTACTTC. Encoded protein: CASSLEGKPYERYF.